The 21 T cell receptor beta chains presented below share a single source sample, sequenced in a study of shared clonotypes between healthy human individuals. Assay used: immunoSEQ multiplex PCR; TCRdb lists only in-frame clones, some missing. The sample gives just over 2,000,000 clones, 95% of which show up once; about 0.13% is in the top ten. Sequenced: naive CD4+ T cells sorted from blood. Subset meaning: CD45RA+ positively selected. These receptors were collected from a man between 18 and 35 years old in good health.

V is TRBV5-1 and J is TRBJ2-7, with 12 bases matching TRBD2. CDR1 is SGHRS, CDR2 YFSETQ, per germline. V was pared by 0 bases and J by 5 bases, with 3 bases of the junction left unmatched. This CDR3 comprises 15 residues. CDR3 residues: CASSLGLAGVNEQYF. The CDR3 nucleotides are TGCGCCAGCAGCTTGGGACTAGCGGGAGTAAACGAGCAGTACTTC.

The gene calls are TRBV4-1 and TRBJ2-7; TRBD2 matches at 7 bases. CDR1 and CDR2 (germline): MGHRA, YSYEKL. J gave up 0 bases and V 0 bases, and 5 bases lay outside the gene matches. The CDR3 covers 16 residues. This chain's CDR3 is CASSQDRSGVSYEQYF. Here the CDR3 DNA reads TGCGCCAGCAGCCAAGATCGGAGCGGGGTCTCCTACGAGCAGTACTTC.

This clone showed up just once. The chain joins TRBV7-8 to TRBJ2-3; D remains unclear. Per germline, CDR1 SGHVS and CDR2 FQNEAQ. With 4 bases removed from V and 0 bases from J, the gap between germline ends came to 14 bases. The CDR3 is made up of 16 amino acids. This CDR3 reads CASSSVGIRSTDTQYF. The DNA for the CDR3 is TGTGCCAGCAGCTCAGTGGGGATACGCAGCACAGATACGCAGTATTTT.

The J gene is TRBJ1-6, the V gene TRBV10-2; 7 bases are a match to TRBD1. V was pared by 7 bases and J by 7 bases, with 19 bases of the junction left unmatched. Germline V gene sequence: CDR1 WSHSY, CDR2 SAAADI. The CDR3 sequence is 18 residues long. The CDR3 sequence: CASMRGWQRGDSNSPLHF. In DNA form, the CDR3 reads TGCGCCAGCATGAGGGGGTGGCAGAGAGGGGACAGCAATTCACCCCTCCACTTT.

V gene TRBV7-9 combines with J gene TRBJ2-7; 9 bases line up with TRBD1. Unmatched junction bases numbered 9, after V lost 5 bases and J lost 4 bases. CDR1 and CDR2 (germline): SEHNR, FQNEAQ (reference sequence). This CDR3 has 15 residues. CDR3 amino acids: CASSRTGTGIYEQYF. The CDR3 nucleotides are TGTGCCAGCAGCCGAACCGGGACAGGGATTTACGAGCAGTACTTC.

This sequence joins TRBV7-3 and TRBJ1-1; D is perhaps TRBD1 (5 bases). Germline CDR1 is SGHTA and CDR2 is FQGTGA. The CDR3 sequence is 13 residues long. V was pared by 4 bases and J by 5 bases, with 11 bases between. The DNA of the CDR3 is TGTGCCAGCAGCTCGGACCCAGGGACTGAAGCTTTCTTT. Amino acids: CASSSDPGTEAFF.

CDR3 DNA: TGTGCCATCAGTGAGTTAAACCCGAGGGAGAGCTCCTATAATTCACCCCTCCACTTT. It translates to CAISELNPRESSYNSPLHF. The rearrangement links TRBV10-3 to TRBJ1-6, with D unresolved. CDR1 and CDR2 from the germline V gene are ENHRY and SYGVKD. V shed 1 base and J shed 0 bases, with 16 bases lying between them. The CDR3 has 19 residues.

This rearrangement joins TRBV14 to TRBJ1-2; D ambiguous. The V end was cut by 1 base, the J end by 8 bases, with 23 bases between. The CDR3 is made up of 17 amino acids. Germline V gene sequence: CDR1 SGHDN, CDR2 FVKESK. The CDR3 loop reads CASSQGLTQWSMVGYTF. The DNA for the CDR3 is TGTGCCAGCAGCCAAGGGTTAACACAGTGGTCTATGGTGGGCTACACCTTC.

This clone has just one count. This chain joins TRBV5-1 and TRBJ2-1, with TRBD1 matching over 7 bases. V dropped 4 bases and J dropped 2; count of bases not matched to a gene: 6. The CDR3 length is 15 residues. Germline assignment: CDR1 SGHRS and CDR2 YFSETQ. Here the CDR3 DNA reads TGCGCCAGCAGCACCGGGACAGTAACCTACAATGAGCAGTTCTTC. Protein sequence: CASSTGTVTYNEQFF. The entire variable domain, with the rest obtained from reference TRBV5-1 and TRBJ2-1, is as follows: KAGVTQTPRYLIKTRGQQVTLSCSPISGHRSVSWYQQTPGQGLQFLFEYFSETQRNKGNFPGRFSGRQFSNSRSEMNVSTLELGDSALYLCASSTGTVTYNEQFFGPGTRLTVL.

Only one count was recorded for this clone. The chain carries TRBV27 and TRBJ2-1, with D perhaps being TRBD1 or TRBD2 (5 bases each). Trimming took off 6 bases at V and 5 bases at J, with 14 bases between the two ends. Germline V CDR1 and CDR2: MNHEY, SMNVEV (reference sequence). This CDR3 spans 14 amino acids. The CDR3 here is CASRGVLTHNEQFF. As DNA, the CDR3 is TGTGCCAGCAGGGGGGTCCTAACCCACAATGAGCAGTTCTTC.

This clone was seen only once. The chain recombines TRBV7-2 with TRBJ1-2; TRBD1 matches 9 bases. V was clipped by 5 bases and J by 8 bases; unmatched bases: 9. The CDR3 loop spans 14 amino acids. Germline lookup yields CDR1 SGHTA and CDR2 FQGNSA. The CDR3 region is CASSPGQGTGGYTF. The CDR3 DNA follows: TGTGCCAGCAGCCCGGGACAGGGTACCGGCGGCTACACCTTC. The complete variable domain, with remaining parts taken from reference TRBV7-2 and TRBJ1-2, reads GAGVSQSPSNKVTEKGKDVELRCDPISGHTALYWYRQSLGQGLEFLIYFQGNSAPDKSGLPSDRFSAERTGGSVSTLTIQRTQQEDSAVYLCASSPGQGTGGYTFGSGTRLTVV.

The chain carries TRBV5-6 and TRBJ2-6; tentative D call: TRBD2 (6 bases). The CDR3 is 13 amino acids. Germline CDR1 reads SGHDT; CDR2 reads YYEEEE. V gave up 4 bases and J gave up 10 bases, with 12 bases separating them. The CDR3: CASSATGTNVLTF. CDR3 coding DNA: TGTGCCAGCAGCGCAACCGGGACTAACGTCCTGACTTTC.

The chain is built from TRBV10-3 and TRBJ2-5; 7 nucleotides agree with TRBD2. CDR3 length: 17 amino acids. Per the germline V gene, CDR1 is ENHRY and CDR2 is SYGVKD. V was pared by 0 bases and J by 0 bases, with 7 bases of the junction left unmatched. The DNA for the CDR3 is TGTGCCATCAGTGAGTCGCAACTGGGACTAAACCAAGAGACCCAGTACTTC. This gives the protein CAISESQLGLNQETQYF.

The chain carries TRBV5-1 and TRBJ2-1; D uncertain. Germline loops: CDR1 SGHRS, CDR2 YFSETQ. The V and J ends lost 4 bases and 5 bases respectively, with 7 bases between them. This CDR3 spans 12 amino acids. CDR3 nucleotide sequence: TGCGCCAGCAGCCTAAACAACAATGAGCAGTTCTTC. Translated: CASSLNNNEQFF.

Comments on this clone: Other nucleotide sequences in the sample specify the same CDR3. The rearrangement joins TRBV2 to TRBJ2-7; D possibly uses TRBD1 or TRBD2 (5 bases each). The CDR3 has 12 residues. V lost 3 bases and J lost 4, with 7 bases in between. Looked up from germline, CDR1 is SNHLY and CDR2 is FYNNEI. The CDR3 protein is CASSERGYEQYF. CDR3 sequence (DNA): TGTGCCAGCAGTGAGAGGGGTTACGAGCAGTACTTC. Based on the CDR3 plus reference TRBV2 and TRBJ2-7, the full variable domain is EPEVTQTPSHQVTQMGQEVILRCVPISNHLYFYWYRQILGQKVEFLVSFYNNEISEKSEIFDDQFSVERPDGSNFTLKIRSTKLEDSAMYFCASSERGYEQYFGPGTRLTVT.

In this sample, this clone turned up once. The rearrangement uses TRBV5-1 and TRBJ2-2; TRBD2 matches at 13 bases. The germline V gene encodes CDR1 SGHRS and CDR2 YFSETQ. This CDR3 is 15 amino acids long. The trim removed 4 bases at V and 5 bases at J, leaving 2 bases unmatched. CDR3 nucleotides: TGCGCCAGCAGCGCGGGACTAGCGGGAACCGGGGAGCTGTTTTTT. It translates to CASSAGLAGTGELFF.

The V and J genes are TRBV7-8 and TRBJ1-1; 9 positions match TRBD1. The germline gives CDR1 SGHVS, CDR2 FQNEAQ. This CDR3 spans 16 amino acids. The J segment lost 5 bases and the V segment lost 5 bases, leaving 12 bases of the junction unmatched. The DNA of the CDR3 is TGTGCCAGCAGCCCAGCACATGGACAGGGGCGAACTGAAGCTTTCTTT. This translates into CASSPAHGQGRTEAFF.

Turning to this clone: Other DNA sequences in this sample translate to the same CDR3. V and J are TRBV6-5 and TRBJ2-1, with D tentatively TRBD1 or TRBD2 (5 bases each). Looked up from germline, CDR1 is MNHEY and CDR2 is SVGAGI. CDR3 length equals 14 residues. The V end lost 5 bases, the J end lost 7 bases, and 15 bases lay between the germline ends. DNA of the CDR3: TGTGCCAGCAGTAGTTATCGTGGGGGAAATGAGCAGTTCTTC. Translated, it gives CASSSYRGGNEQFF.

The J gene is TRBJ2-3, the V gene TRBV10-3, with D possibly TRBD2 on 6 matching bases. The germline V and J ends were trimmed by 10 bases and 5 bases, with 25 bases remaining between them. This CDR3 comprises 16 residues. Per the germline V gene, CDR1 is ENHRY and CDR2 is SYGVKD. The CDR3 DNA follows: TGTGCCAGCAGCACAATTAATATCACGCGGGAAGATACGCAGTATTTT. Protein: CASSTINITREDTQYF.

This clone is a singleton in its sample. V is TRBV2 and J is TRBJ2-3; D is uncertain. Between the trimmed V and J ends, which lost 5 bases and 5 bases, there was a span of 5 bases. The V gene's germline CDR1 is SNHLY and CDR2 FYNNEI. The CDR3 spans 11 residues. CDR3 in amino acids: CASSTVDTQYF. The DNA of the CDR3 is TGTGCCAGCAGTACGGTAGATACGCAGTATTTT.

The rearrangement uses TRBV30 and TRBJ2-7; no clear D gene. The CDR3 consists of 11 residues. V was shortened by 4 bases and J by 4 bases, with 8 bases between the two germline ends. Germline values: CDR1 GTSNPN, CDR2 SVGIG (reference sequence). This CDR3 is CAWKDFYEQYF. The CDR3 nucleotides read TGTGCCTGGAAAGACTTTTACGAGCAGTACTTC.